This TCR beta chain stems from a study of cytomegalovirus exposure and HLA in healthy donors. Both 60 Vbeta primers and 13 Jbeta primers went into the PCR. Profiling relied on immunoSEQ multiplex PCR, and the TCRdb table lists in-frame clones only, not all of them. The sample includes 150,000 to 180,000 clones, roughly four fifths of them seen just once. Germline V gives CDR1 KGHSH, CDR2 LQKENI. The CDR3 has 14 amino acids. Trimming removed 6 bases at V and 8 bases at J, with 17 bases between. The source is a man younger than 35 in good health and CMV-seronegative. Sample: PBMCs. The chain carries TRBV18 and TRBJ2-1, with D tentatively TRBD2 (5 bases). The CDR3 DNA reads as TGTGCCAGCTCGACTAAGGCCTTAAAGGATGAGCAGTTCTTC. It specifies CASSTKALKDEQFF.